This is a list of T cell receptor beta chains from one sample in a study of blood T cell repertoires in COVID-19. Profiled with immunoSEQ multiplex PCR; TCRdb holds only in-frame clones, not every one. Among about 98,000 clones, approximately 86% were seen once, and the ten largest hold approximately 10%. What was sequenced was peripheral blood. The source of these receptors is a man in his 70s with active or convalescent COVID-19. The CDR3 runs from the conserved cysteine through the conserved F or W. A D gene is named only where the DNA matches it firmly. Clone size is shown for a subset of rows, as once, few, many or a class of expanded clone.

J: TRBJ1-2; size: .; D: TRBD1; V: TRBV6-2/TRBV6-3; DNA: TGTGCCAGCAGCATGCAGGGGGCGTTTGGCTACACCTTC; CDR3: CASSMQGAFGYTF
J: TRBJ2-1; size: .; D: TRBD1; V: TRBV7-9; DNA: TGTGCCAGCAGCTCGCGACAGGGGCAACACAATGAGCAGTTCTTC; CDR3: CASSSRQGQHNEQFF
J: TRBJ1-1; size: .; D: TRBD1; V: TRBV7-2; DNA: TGTGCCAGCAGCTTAGACAGGGGCAGCACTGAAGCTTTCTTT; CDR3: CASSLDRGSTEAFF
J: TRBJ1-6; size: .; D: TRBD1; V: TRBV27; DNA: TGTGCCAGCCGAATGACAGGGCCCCAGGGGCCACCCCTCCACTTT; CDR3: CASRMTGPQGPPLHF
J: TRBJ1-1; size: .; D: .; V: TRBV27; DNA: TGTGCCAGCAGTTTTGACAGTCAGTACACTGAAGCTTTCTTT; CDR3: CASSFDSQYTEAFF
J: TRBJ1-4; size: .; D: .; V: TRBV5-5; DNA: TGTGCCAGCAGCTTGGCCACAAATAATAATGAAAAACTGTTTTTT; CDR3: CASSLATNNNEKLFF
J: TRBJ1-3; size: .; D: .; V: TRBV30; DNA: TGTGCCTGGAAATGGGCCTACTCCTCTGGAAACACCATATATTTT; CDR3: CAWKWAYSSGNTIYF
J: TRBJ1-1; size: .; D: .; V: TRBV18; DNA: TGTGCCAGCTCACCGGAGGCAAGGGCCGCCACTGAAGCTTTCTTT; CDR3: CASSPEARAATEAFF
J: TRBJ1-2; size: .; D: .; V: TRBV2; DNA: TGTGCCAGCGAGGGAGCAGGTACTGGCTACACCTTC; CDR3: CASEGAGTGYTF
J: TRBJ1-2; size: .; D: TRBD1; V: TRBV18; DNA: TGTGCCAGCTCACCGCCCTTGACAGGGGGCTATGGCTACACCTTC; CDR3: CASSPPLTGGYGYTF
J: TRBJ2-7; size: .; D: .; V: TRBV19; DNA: TGTGCCAGTAGTAAGACAGGACCCTACGAGCAGTACTTC; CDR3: CASSKTGPYEQYF
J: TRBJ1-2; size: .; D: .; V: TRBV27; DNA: TGTGCCACCTACAGTTCTTCTAACTATGGCTACACCTTC; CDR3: CATYSSSNYGYTF
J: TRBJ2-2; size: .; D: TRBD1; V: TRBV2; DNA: TGTGCCAGCAGGGGACAGCTGAACACCGGGGAGCTGTTTTTT; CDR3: CASRGQLNTGELFF
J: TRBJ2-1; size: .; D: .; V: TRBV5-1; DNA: TGCGCCAGCAGCGCCGGCGGGCGGGGCTACAATGAGCAGTTCTTC; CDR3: CASSAGGRGYNEQFF
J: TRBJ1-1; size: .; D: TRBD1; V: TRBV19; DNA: TGTGCCAGTAGTAGACAGGGAGACACTGAAGCTTTCTTT; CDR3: CASSRQGDTEAFF
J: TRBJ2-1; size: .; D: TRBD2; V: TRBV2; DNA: TGTGCCAGCAGTCTAAGCGGGGGCTCCTACAATGAGCAGTTCTTC; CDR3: CASSLSGGSYNEQFF
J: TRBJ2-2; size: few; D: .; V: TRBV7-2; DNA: TGTGCCAGCAGCTTACGGTTGTGGACCGGGGAGCTGTTTTTT; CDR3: CASSLRLWTGELFF
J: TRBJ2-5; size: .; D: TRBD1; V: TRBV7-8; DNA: TGTGCCAGCAGCACGGGACAGGGGCGTGAGACCCAGTACTTC; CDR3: CASSTGQGRETQYF
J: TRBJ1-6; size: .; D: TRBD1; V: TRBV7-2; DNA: TGTGCCAGCAGCCCCGGGACAGCCTGGGGGTCACCCCTCCACTTT; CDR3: CASSPGTAWGSPLHF
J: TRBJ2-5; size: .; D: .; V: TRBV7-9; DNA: TGTGCCAGCAGCTTAGCGGAGGGGCCCCAAGAGACCCAGTACTTC; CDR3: CASSLAEGPQETQYF
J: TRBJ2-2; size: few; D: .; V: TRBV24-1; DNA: TGTGCCACCAGTGATGCTAGGTACACCGGGGAGCTGTTTTTT; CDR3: CATSDARYTGELFF
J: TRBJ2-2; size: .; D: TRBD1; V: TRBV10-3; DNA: TGTGCCATTAGGGACAGGGGATACCACACCGGGGAGCTGTTTTTT; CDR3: CAIRDRGYHTGELFF
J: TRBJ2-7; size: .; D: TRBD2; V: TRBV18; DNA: TGTGCCAGCTCACCACCGGGACTAGGGTACGAGCAGTACTTC; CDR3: CASSPPGLGYEQYF
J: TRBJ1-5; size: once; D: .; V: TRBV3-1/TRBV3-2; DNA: TGTGCCAGCAGCCACCCACGGAAGGGAGATAGCAATCAGCCCCAGCATTTT; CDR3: CASSHPRKGDSNQPQHF
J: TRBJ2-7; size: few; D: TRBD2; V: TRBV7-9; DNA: TGTGCCAGCAGCTTAGTGACTAGCGGGGGGAAAAACTACGAGCAGTACTTC; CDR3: CASSLVTSGGKNYEQYF
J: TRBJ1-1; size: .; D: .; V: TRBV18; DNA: TGTGCCAGCTCACCAACCTCCAACAGGAACACTGAAGCTTTCTTT; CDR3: CASSPTSNRNTEAFF
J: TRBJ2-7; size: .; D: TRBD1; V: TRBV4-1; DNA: TGCGCCAGCAGCCAAGATGGGACAGGCTTATACGAGCAGTACTTC; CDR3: CASSQDGTGLYEQYF
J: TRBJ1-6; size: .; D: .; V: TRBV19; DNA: TGTGCCAGTAGTATTGGAGAATATAATTCACCCCTCCACTTT; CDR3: CASSIGEYNSPLHF
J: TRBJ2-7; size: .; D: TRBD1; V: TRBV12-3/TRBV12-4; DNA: TGTGCCAGCAACTTGAGGGGGCTCAACGAGCAGTACTTC; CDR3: CASNLRGLNEQYF
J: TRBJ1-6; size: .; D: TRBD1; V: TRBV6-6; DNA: TGTGCCAGCAGTCGACAGGGGAGATCCTATAATTCACCCCTCCACTTT; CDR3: CASSRQGRSYNSPLHF
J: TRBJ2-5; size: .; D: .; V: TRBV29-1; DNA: TGCAGCGTTGAGGAGGGGGGGGGAGAGACCCAGTACTTC; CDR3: CSVEEGGGETQYF
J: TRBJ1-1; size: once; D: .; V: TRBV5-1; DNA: TGCGCCAGCAGCTTGGCGACAGGCAGGGACACTGAAGCTTTCTTT; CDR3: CASSLATGRDTEAFF
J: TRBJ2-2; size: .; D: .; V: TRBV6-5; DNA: TGTGCCAGCAGTTACGGAGGGATACACACCGGGGAGCTGTTTTTT; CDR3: CASSYGGIHTGELFF
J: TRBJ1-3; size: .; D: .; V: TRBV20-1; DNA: TGCAGTGCTAGTCTGGACAGTTCTGGAAACACCATATATTTT; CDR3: CSASLDSSGNTIYF
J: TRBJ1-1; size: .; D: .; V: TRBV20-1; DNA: TGCAGTGCTAGTCTGGGACACTCGAACACTGAAGCTTTCTTT; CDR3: CSASLGHSNTEAFF
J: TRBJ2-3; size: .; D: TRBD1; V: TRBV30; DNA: TGTGCCTGGAGTGTACTAGGGACAGGCAGCACAGATACGCAGTATTTT; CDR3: CAWSVLGTGSTDTQYF
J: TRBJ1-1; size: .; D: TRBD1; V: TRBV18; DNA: TGTGCCAGCTCACCTATTCCCGGCCAGGGGGCGGGGAAAGCTTTCTTT; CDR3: CASSPIPGQGAGKAFF
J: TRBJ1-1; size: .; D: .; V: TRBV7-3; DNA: TGTGCCAGCAGTCTCGGGAGGAACACTGAAGCTTTCTTT; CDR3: CASSLGRNTEAFF
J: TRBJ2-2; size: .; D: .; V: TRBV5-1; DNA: TGCGCCAGCAGCTTGGGAAGGGGCGCCGGGGAGCTGTTTTTT; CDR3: CASSLGRGAGELFF
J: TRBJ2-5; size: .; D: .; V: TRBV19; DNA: TGTGCCAGTAGTAGGTTTTCGGGAGCCCAAGAGACCCAGTACTTC; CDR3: CASSRFSGAQETQYF
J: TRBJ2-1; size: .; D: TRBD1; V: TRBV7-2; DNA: TGTGCCAGCAGCTTAGTGCAGGGGGCCCAGTTCTTC; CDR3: CASSLVQGAQFF
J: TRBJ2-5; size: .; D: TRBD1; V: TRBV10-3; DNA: TGTGCCATCAGGTCCGGGACAGGGGGAGAGACCCAGTACTTC; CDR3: CAIRSGTGGETQYF
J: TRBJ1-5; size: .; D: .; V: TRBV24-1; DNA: TGTGCCACCAGTGATCTGCCTTCGGGGGGTAATAAGCCCCAGCATTTT; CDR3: CATSDLPSGGNKPQHF
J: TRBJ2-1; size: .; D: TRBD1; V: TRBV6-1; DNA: TGTGCCAGCAGTGGGGACCTCAGGGGGCTACACTACAATGAGCAGTTCTTC; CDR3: CASSGDLRGLHYNEQFF
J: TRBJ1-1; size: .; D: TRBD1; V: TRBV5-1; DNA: TGCGCCAGCAATTTGGACAGGGCCCCTGAAGCTTTCTTT; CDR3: CASNLDRAPEAFF
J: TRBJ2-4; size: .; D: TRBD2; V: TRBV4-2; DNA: TGTGCCAGCAGCCCCGGACTAGCGGGGCCCATAGCCAAAAACATTCAGTACTTC; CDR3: CASSPGLAGPIAKNIQYF
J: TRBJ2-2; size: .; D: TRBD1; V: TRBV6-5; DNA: TGTGCCAGCAGCCGACAGGGGGCGGCCGGGGAGCTGTTTTTT; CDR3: CASSRQGAAGELFF
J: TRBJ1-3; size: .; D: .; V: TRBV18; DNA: TGTGCCAGCTCACCACCGGGCAGGGTGAGAAACACCATATATTTT; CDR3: CASSPPGRVRNTIYF
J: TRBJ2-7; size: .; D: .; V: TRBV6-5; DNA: TGTGCCAGCAGACAAGGACATCCCTTGGAGCAGTACTTC; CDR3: CASRQGHPLEQYF
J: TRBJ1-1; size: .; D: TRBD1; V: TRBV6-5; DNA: TGTGCCAGCATCCTCGGACAGGCGGGTGGGCCTGAAGCTTTCTTT; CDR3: CASILGQAGGPEAFF
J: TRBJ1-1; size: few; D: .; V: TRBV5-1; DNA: TGCGCCAGCAGCTTGGCTAGTGGGGCGAACACTGAAGCTTTCTTT; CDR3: CASSLASGANTEAFF
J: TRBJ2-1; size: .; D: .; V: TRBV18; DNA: TGTGCCAGCTCGGGGCTCGGATCTTACTACAATGAGCAGTTCTTC; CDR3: CASSGLGSYYNEQFF
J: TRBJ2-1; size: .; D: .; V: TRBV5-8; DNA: TGTGCCAGCAGCTTCGCGATTAATGAGCAGTTCTTC; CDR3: CASSFAINEQFF
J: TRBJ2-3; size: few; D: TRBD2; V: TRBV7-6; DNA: TGTGCCAGCAGCTCCCGGCTAGCGGGGGATCCAGATACGCAGTATTTT; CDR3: CASSSRLAGDPDTQYF